This TCR beta chain is drawn from a study of CD8+ T cells in alopecia areata. CD4+ and CD8+ T cells were sorted from PBMCs stained for CD3, CD4 and CD8. Reverse transcribed after extraction, RNA yielded cDNA as the sequencing template. Sequenced by immunoSEQ multiplex PCR; TCRdb stores in-frame clones only, minus some. Here the sample spans 110,000 or so clones, roughly 69% being singletons. The V gene's germline CDR1 is LNHNV and CDR2 YYDKDF (reference sequence). J gave up 4 bases and V 1 base, and 3 bases lay outside the gene matches. The length of the CDR3 is 14 residues. The sequence came from a human donor in good health. Sequencing was carried out using CD4+ T cells sorted from blood. V gene TRBV15 combines with J gene TRBJ1-2; 7 bases align to TRBD1. The CDR3 loop is CATSRVRGSYGYTF. The DNA of the CDR3 is TGTGCCACCAGCAGAGTCAGGGGGAGCTATGGCTACACCTTC.